The TCR beta chain under discussion was sequenced for a study of T cell responses to AZD1222 COVID-19 vaccine. Repertoires were generated with immunoSEQ multiplex PCR, while TCRdb's copy carries only in-frame clones and drops some. The table lists some 150,000 clones, more than 75% of them singletons. The receptor was isolated from an adult who received the AZD1222 COVID-19 vaccine. The material was peripheral blood, obtained 28 days after the second AZD1222 dose.

The CDR3: CAITLGTGGVVSNQPQHF. CDR3 sequence (DNA): TGTGCCATCACCCTCGGGACAGGGGGGGTTGTAAGCAATCAGCCCCAGCATTTT. This chain connects TRBV10-3 to TRBJ1-5, with 11 bases aligning to TRBD1. J lost 1 base, V lost 7 bases, and 12 bases had no gene match. The CDR3 runs 18 residues. Germline V gene lookup returns CDR1 ENHRY and CDR2 SYGVKD.